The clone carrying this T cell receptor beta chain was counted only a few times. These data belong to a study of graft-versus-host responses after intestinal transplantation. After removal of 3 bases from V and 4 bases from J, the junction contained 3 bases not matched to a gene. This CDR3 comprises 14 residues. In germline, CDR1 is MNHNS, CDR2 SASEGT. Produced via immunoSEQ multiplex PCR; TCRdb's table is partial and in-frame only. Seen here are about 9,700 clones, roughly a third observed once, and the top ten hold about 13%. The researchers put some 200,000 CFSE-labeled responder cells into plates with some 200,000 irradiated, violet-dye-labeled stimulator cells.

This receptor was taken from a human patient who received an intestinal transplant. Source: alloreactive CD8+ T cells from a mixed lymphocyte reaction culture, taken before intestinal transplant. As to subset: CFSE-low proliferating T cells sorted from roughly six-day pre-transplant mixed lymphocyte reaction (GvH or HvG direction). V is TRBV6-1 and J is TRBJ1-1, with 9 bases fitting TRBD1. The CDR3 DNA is TGTGCCAGCAGTGAGACAGGGGGGGGCACTGAAGCTTTCTTT. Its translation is CASSETGGGTEAFF.